This T cell receptor (beta chain) was identified in a study of blood T cell repertoires in COVID-19. Study information: Spain, Italy and the United States supplied samples that represented acute and convalescent COVID-19. PBMCs, B-cell-depleted T cells, or T cells provided the cDNA or gDNA that made up the material.

The germline V gene has CDR1 SQVTM and CDR2 ANQGSEA. The CDR3 covers 13 residues. With V trimmed by 5 bases and J by 8 bases, 7 bases remained unmatched. Participant reports of clinical history set cohort assignment. Study processing details: Reference gene primer amplification yielded estimated nucleated cell counts. Assay: immunoSEQ multiplex PCR; the TCRdb copy retains only in-frame clones and omits some. The V and J calls and clone size were taken over from that table, and D and trimming were inferred from the DNA. The sample contains roughly 200,000 clones, around 90% of which appear only once. The TCR comes from a young man who had recovered from COVID-19. Sequencing input: PBMCs or T cells enriched from blood (not recorded which). The chain is built from TRBV29-1 and TRBJ1-4, with TRBD1 matching 8 bases. CDR3 residues: CSVQQGVGEKLFF. The DNA for the CDR3 is TGCAGCGTTCAACAGGGGGTAGGCGAAAAACTGTTTTTT.